This TCR beta chain stems from a study of CD8 T cells in Susac syndrome (dated by TCRdb to between 2018 and 2021). Some background on the complete study: The study used repertoire sequencing to test whether antigen drove CD8+ T cell activation and differentiation in Susac syndrome. CD8+ T cell repertoire clonality was compared between approximately 12 healthy donors, around 14 Susac syndrome patients and some 15 multiple sclerosis patients. What the research found in general, with its limitations: The TCR sequencing and HLA analysis was acknowledged to have included a relatively small number of individuals.

RNA was extracted using the RNeasy kit, and roughly 0.5 to 1 ug of the RNA was reverse transcribed with random hexamers. TCR beta CDR3 regions were amplified with the immunoSEQ multiplex PCR assay covering 54 Vbeta and 13 Jbeta segments. PCR amplification bias was corrected using a synthetic template baseline for primer optimization and computational correction. Processing in the source paper ran as follows. Reads were annotated to V, D and J genes according to IMGT and were analyzed with immunoSEQ Analyzer, with only productive sequences retained. Clonality was calculated as one minus the Shannon entropy normalized by log2 of the number of productive unique sequences. Public and private clones were assessed among the 100 most prevalent clones of each patient and control. A clone was defined as Susac-specific if it was absent from the healthy and MS cohorts, from about a thousand published viral clones and from other ImmuneACCESS disease sequences. The public reads were run again by TCRdb, first through fastp at Q25 and then through MiXCR, and only productive beta chains were kept. Rows with one shared CDR3 protein collapse into an entry with the most common genes and DNA. TCRdb, not the authors, supplied the V and J calls. For this sample the table gives some 110,000 distinct CDR3 sequences, of which 85% to 95% were detected only once. The ten largest clones add up to roughly 0.3% of the sample.

Peripheral blood CD8+ and CD4+ T cells from healthy donors, Susac syndrome patients and multiple sclerosis patients were profiled using high-throughput TCR beta sequencing. The multiple sclerosis controls were treatment-naive patients who had stable or active relapsing-remitting disease and met the revised McDonald criteria. CD8+ TEMRA cells were enriched by FACS, while bulk CD8+ and CD4+ T cells were purified by magnetic negative isolation. Blood was drawn into EDTA tubes, processed within 24 hours, and PBMCs were isolated by density gradient centrifugation. PBMCs intended for TCR sequencing were cryopreserved in liquid nitrogen and were subsequently thawed in a 37 degrees C water bath. The sorted or isolated CD4+, CD8+ and CD8+ TEMRA cells had a purity of 90% or higher. From cysteine to phenylalanine, the CDR3 is 15 amino acids long. Just CDR3 DNA is preserved here, 45 bases in frame from base 1. The CDR1 and CDR2 encoded by the germline V gene are SNHLY and FYNNEI.

This clonotype was detected only once. Its specific antigen is unknown. The junction departs from the called germline gene at one end, perhaps through a read error. The receptor chain draws on TRBV2 and TRBJ2-1; no D gene can be assigned with confidence. The sequencing sample was made of CD8+ T cells from PBMCs. The sequence was obtained from a human donor with multiple sclerosis. The nucleotide sequence is TGTGCCAGCAGCGAAGGTTACCTTTCCTACAATGAGCAGTTCTTC. Its translation is CASSEGYLSYNEQFF.